This TCR beta chain was profiled in a study of blood T cell repertoires in COVID-19. Assay used: immunoSEQ multiplex PCR; TCRdb lists only in-frame clones, some missing. The sample includes 250,000 to 350,000 clones, around 90% of them seen just once. This TCR came from a man between 18 and 35 years old with active or convalescent COVID-19. The sequencing input was peripheral blood.

The CDR3 spells CASSFAGDTQYF. The CDR3 bases are TGTGCCAGCAGTTTCGCGGGAGATACGCAGTATTTT. The chain uses TRBV12-3 or TRBV12-4 and TRBJ2-3; D is perhaps TRBD2 (5 bases). The length of the CDR3 is 12 residues. Trimming left V 3 bases short and J 5 bases short, with 6 bases between.